This T cell receptor beta chain originates from a study of cytomegalovirus exposure and HLA in healthy donors (TCRdb year 2017). Regarding the complete study: According to an earlier analysis of 587 of the donors, some 180 million T cells yielded some 110 million unique TCR beta sequences and about 300 Gb of sequence data. About 330 gigabases of sequencing data and roughly 80 million unique TCR sequences made up an early release that covered around 640 HLA-typed donors. Of the approximately 400 genotyped donors, roughly 80% fell in the genetic ancestry cluster associated with self-reported Caucasian donors. The study aimed to test whether cataloging public T cell receptors could reveal signatures of past pathogen exposure. The study used immunosequencing to profile the T cell repertoires of more than 650 subjects and linked those repertoires to cytomegalovirus serostatus. Along with the approximately 620-subject first cohort, a separate validation cohort of around 110 different subjects was used. The study combined high-throughput TCR immunosequencing, statistical association of individual TCRs with disease status, and machine learning to predict cytomegalovirus infection status. A later analysis re-analyzed previously published TCR beta repertoires from hundreds of donors and added high-resolution HLA genotyping to study TCR occurrence patterns. Rather than drawing on any new phenotypic data, the later analysis identified candidate immune exposures from TCR beta sequences and the way those sequences occurred across donors. In an earlier analysis of over 550 of the donors, high-throughput TCR beta sequencing was used to judge whether each TCR beta V gene segment behaved as functional or pseudogenic. Alongside the repertoire data, information on donor age, sex, ethnicity and CMV serostatus was compiled. A later genetic analysis took genome-wide SNP genotypes for 398 of the 666 donors and used that subset as a discovery cohort. Every repertoire in the discovery cohort had been generated on one and the same sequencing platform. Class I and class II HLA loci were covered by the typing at four-digit resolution. Typing coverage varied by locus: 629-630 donors for A, B, C, DRB1 and DQB1; around 560 for DQA1; approximately 610 for DPA1; approximately 450 for DPB1. Because of strong linkage in the cohort, roughly five DR-DQ haplotypes were treated as single units for association and clustering. Among some 400 genotyped donors of the cohort, an average of approximately 250,000 unique TCR beta nucleotide sequences were sequenced per donor, approximately 20% of them non-productive. The paper's findings and limits, for the study overall: In an earlier analysis of about 540 of the donors, most TCR beta V segments were observed in productive rearrangements about 90% or about 30% of the time, broadly matching IMGT annotations. When HLA alleles, especially DR and DQ, strongly co-occurred, attributing TCR associations to individual alleles was difficult. A later genetic analysis associated a missense DCLRE1C variant with V-gene and J-gene trimming of TCR beta chains, and an independent cohort replicated the association. Specific HLA alleles were associated with roughly 16,000 TCR beta sequences at a false discovery rate of 0.05 in a later analysis. Across donors, most TCR sequences were observed very rarely, whereas some public TCRs were present in many individuals. A further reported finding was that TCR beta sequences accurately predicted the HLA-A and HLA-B alleles for most subjects in the first cohort. In a later analysis, TCR association rates were found to vary across HLA loci, with the most associated TCRs seen for DRB1 alleles and the fewest for HLA-C alleles. In a later analysis, HLA-associated TCR beta chains showed more clonal expansion and lower generation probabilities than non-associated chains that were equally common. The cohort was sequenced for TCR beta chains only, and without alpha or paired-chain data the features that could be detected were limited. Sequencing depth was assumed to be roughly uniform across donors in the presence/absence analyses, though that assumption may not hold. A few of the identified cytomegalovirus-associated TCR beta chains were confirmed in vitro to be specific for cytomegalovirus antigens. Roughly 17 rarely observed V segments, including chromosome 9 orphons, were excluded from the earlier analysis of just under 600 of the donors because counts were too low. Some IMGT-functional V segments, including TRBV6-2 and TRBV6-3, could not be distinguished by the 87-base-pair reads and were therefore excluded. It was suggested by the authors that the approach could potentially be generalized to other disease states and immunological phenotypes. In a later analysis, most CMV-associated TCR beta chains were found to appear HLA-restricted, with HLA associations seemingly driven largely by CMV exposure. A cluster of highly shared sequence variants was judged likely to be a technical artifact of the sequencing pipeline. Because HLA typing was missing for some donors at each locus, association tests included only the typed subset. A later analysis reported that several top co-occurrence clusters appeared linked to parvovirus B19, influenza, CMV and Epstein-Barr virus. Correlated functional status among segregating V segments might reflect linkage disequilibrium, but an unknown experimental factor could not be ruled out. In the study, 150 to 200 TCR beta chains were listed as associated with cytomegalovirus. The classifier was reported to diagnose cytomegalovirus status with high specificity and sensitivity in both the original cohort and the validation cohort. Compared with the approximately 710-donor mean, donors in an Asian-associated ancestry cluster had fewer N-insertions in productive TCRs, according to a later genetic analysis. Immune exposure information for the cohort was limited to CMV serostatus.

The library was produced with the immunoSEQ multiplex PCR assay. For the multiplex PCR, a mixture combining 60 forward primers for TCR Vbeta segments and 13 reverse primers for TCR Jbeta segments was used. Amplification of the CDR3 region of rearranged TCR beta genes was performed with a multiplex PCR assay on genomic DNA. Amplified TCR beta libraries were sequenced as 87-base-pair reads on the Illumina HiSeq System. The original pipeline was this. A later analysis tallied 75 million to 95 million unique TCR beta chains across the approximately 670 repertoires, and some 12 million of those chains were shared by two or more donors. Raw reads were error-corrected and collapsed into unique sequences with a nearest-neighbor algorithm that merged closely related sequences to remove PCR and sequencing errors. CDR3 sequences were aligned to IMGT reference sequences to assign V, D and J gene segments. For a sequence to be retained, a match of at least six nucleotides was required to both a V gene segment and a J gene segment. Rearrangements were called productive when the CDR3 lacked stop codons and stayed in frame with V and J; all others were non-productive. Following IMGT convention, CDR3 was defined as the stretch from the second conserved V-encoded cysteine up to the conserved J-encoded phenylalanine. In an earlier analysis of around 540 of the donors, sequences lacking an unambiguous match to a single V gene segment were excluded. In an earlier analysis of several hundred of the donors, V segments were called functional above 56.7% productive rearrangements and were called segregating when the between-donor standard deviation exceeded 5%. A statistical classification framework was built for diagnosing cytomegalovirus status from the catalog of TCR beta chain sequences. V and J gene assignment, in a later analysis, came from comparing TCR nucleotide sequences with IMGT/GENE-DB human TR gene sequences. The TCRdist pipeline was used in a later analysis to assign CDR3 sequences and most-parsimonious VDJ recombination scenarios. A later analysis defined each TCR beta chain by its CDR3 amino acid sequence plus V-gene family, and excluded reads lacking a unique V-gene family. To address suspected cross-contamination and a sequencing artifact, a later analysis removed around 590 highly shared, low-generation-probability nucleotide sequences. In a later analysis, a clonal expansion index for each public chain was calculated from normalized within-repertoire ranks of inferred template counts. In a later analysis, generation probabilities were computed with a VDJ recombination model fitted to out-of-frame rearrangements, and the resulting probabilities were checked against IGoR. Hypergeometric tests were used in a later analysis to score TCR-TCR, TCR-HLA and TCR-CMV co-occurrence, with a repertoire-size bias correction applied to the TCR pairs. To estimate false discovery rates, a later analysis permuted the HLA or CMV assignments 20 times. In a later analysis, co-occurring TCRs were grouped using DBSCAN, and TCRdist sequence similarity was added for clustering within HLA-allele-positive subsets. Co-occurrence clustering excluded repertoires with fewer than 30,000 or more than 120,000 public chains, plus five with anomalous nucleotide sharing. As stored in TCRdb, this immuneACCESS dataset retains in-frame rearrangements with V and J assigned. A fraction of the clones does not appear; measured against another copy, unresolved V genes explain less than half of the discrepancy, and the remainder lacks a known reason. For V, J and clone size, that table is used; D and trimming come from the DNA. The sample contains 95,000 to 150,000 clones, about 79% of them found a single time. The ten most abundant clones make up 1.9% of the sample.

Points on this clone: The clone's antigen remains unknown. Base qualities are not recorded, but no much larger clone differs from it by a single base.

In total, just over 650 healthy bone marrow donors made up the cohort. All cohort members were sampled while nominally healthy, although unrecorded immune exposures were likely present. The donor tested CMV seronegative, placing the donor among the roughly 340 seronegative members of the cohort. A peripheral blood sample was collected from each donor, and TCR beta sequencing was performed on peripheral blood mononuclear cells. Genomic DNA was extracted from the blood cell samples with the Qiagen DNeasy Blood Extraction Kit. V lost 3 bases and J lost 4 bases; the stretch between them is 12 bases long. From its cysteine to its phenylalanine, the CDR3 spans 14 amino acids. The only DNA kept is the CDR3, 42 bases in frame from the first base. The germline V gene sets CDR1 to MDHEN and CDR2 to SYDVKM.

The origin of this receptor is a man between 45 and 60 years old in good health and CMV-seronegative. The rearranged segments are TRBV28 and TRBJ1-2; a tentative D match to TRBD1 spans 6 bases. Source material: PBMCs. CDR3 reads: CASSFPDSPYGYTF. The nucleotides read TGTGCCAGCAGTTTCCCGGACAGTCCCTATGGCTACACCTTC.